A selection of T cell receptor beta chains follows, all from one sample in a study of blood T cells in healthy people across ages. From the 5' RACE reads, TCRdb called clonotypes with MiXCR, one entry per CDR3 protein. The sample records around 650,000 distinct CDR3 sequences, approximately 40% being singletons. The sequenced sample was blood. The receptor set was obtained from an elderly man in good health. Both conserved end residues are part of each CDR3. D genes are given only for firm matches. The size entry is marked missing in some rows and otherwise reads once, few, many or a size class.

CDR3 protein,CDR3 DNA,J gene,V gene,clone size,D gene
CASSPQPGQVYNEQFF,TGCGCCAGCAGCCCTCAACCGGGACAGGTCTATAATGAGCAGTTCTTC,TRBJ2-1,TRBV4-3,NA,TRBD1
CASSGASGGEQYF,TGTGCCAGCAGTGGGGCTAGTGGGGGCGAGCAGTACTTC,TRBJ2-7,TRBV2,once,NA
CAWSRDSQETQYF,TGTGCCTGGAGTCGAGACAGTCAAGAGACCCAGTACTTC,TRBJ2-5,TRBV30,NA,NA
CASSFLGQTYNEQFF,TGTGCCAGCAGCTTTTTGGGACAAACCTACAATGAGCAGTTCTTC,TRBJ2-1,TRBV7-2,NA,NA
CASSEEVSGKDQPQHF,TGCGCCAGCAGTGAAGAGGTATCAGGGAAGGATCAGCCCCAGCATTTT,TRBJ1-5,TRBV10-1,NA,NA
CASSLDPGGTHNEQFF,TGTGCCAGCAGCTTGGACCCAGGGGGTACGCACAATGAGCAGTTCTTC,TRBJ2-1,TRBV28,few,TRBD1
CASRHRDREQFF,TGTGCCAGCAGACACCGGGACAGGGAGCAGTTCTTC,TRBJ2-1,TRBV7-9,few,TRBD1
CASSLGGQGPDGYTF,TGTGCCAGCAGCTTGGGGGGACAGGGCCCCGATGGCTACACCTTC,TRBJ1-2,TRBV5-4,NA,TRBD1
CSAWRAGQETQYF,TGCAGTGCCTGGCGGGCGGGACAAGAGACCCAGTACTTC,TRBJ2-5,TRBV20-1,NA,NA
CASRTPRTGGYEQYF,TGTGCCAGCAGAACTCCCCGGACAGGGGGATACGAGCAGTACTTC,TRBJ2-7,TRBV28,once,TRBD1
CASSLVRQGNSYEQYF,TGTGCCAGCAGCTTAGTTCGGCAGGGAAACTCCTACGAGCAGTACTTC,TRBJ2-7,TRBV7-9,NA,NA
CASSIRTGSNEQFF,TGTGCCAGTAGTATCAGGACAGGGTCCAATGAGCAGTTCTTC,TRBJ2-1,TRBV19,NA,TRBD1
CASSGDRGQSGYTF,TGCGCCAGCAGCGGGGACAGGGGGCAGAGTGGCTACACCTTC,TRBJ1-2,TRBV5-1,once,TRBD1
CASSLKQGARAEAFF,TGTGCCAGCAGTCTCAAACAGGGGGCGCGCGCTGAAGCTTTCTTT,TRBJ1-1,TRBV12-3/TRBV12-4,few,TRBD1
CATSKGTGDYEQYF,TGTGCCACCAGCAAAGGGACAGGGGACTACGAGCAGTACTTC,TRBJ2-7,TRBV15,NA,TRBD1
CASSEWDRDNSYNEQFF,TGTGCCAGCAGTGAATGGGACCGGGACAACTCCTACAATGAGCAGTTCTTC,TRBJ2-1,TRBV25-1,NA,NA
CASSLVGHRESTDTQYF,TGTGCCAGCAGCTTAGTGGGCCACAGGGAGAGCACAGATACGCAGTATTTT,TRBJ2-3,TRBV7-9,few,NA
CAATQFSHNEQFF,TGTGCCGCTACTCAATTCTCCCACAATGAGCAGTTCTTC,TRBJ2-1,TRBV6-2/TRBV6-3,NA,NA
CASSPLRGRFSNQPQHF,TGTGCCAGCAGTCCCCTTCGGGGGCGATTCTCAAATCAGCCCCAGCATTTT,TRBJ1-5,TRBV12-3/TRBV12-4,few,NA
CASTPTRSDTQYF,TGTGCCAGCACCCCGACTCGATCAGATACGCAGTATTTT,TRBJ2-3,TRBV6-5,once,NA
CASRPLGTGALNTEAFF,TGTGCCAGCAGACCACTAGGGACAGGGGCTTTGAACACTGAAGCTTTCTTT,TRBJ1-1,TRBV6-1,few,TRBD1
CASSLAVRSTDTQYF,TGTGCCAGCAGCTTGGCGGTGCGGAGCACAGATACGCAGTATTTT,TRBJ2-3,TRBV5-8,NA,NA
CSAREHTGSGNQPQHF,TGCAGTGCTAGAGAGCATACAGGGAGCGGCAATCAGCCCCAGCATTTT,TRBJ1-5,TRBV20-1,few,NA
CASSESGILDTQYF,TGCGCCAGCAGTGAGTCGGGGATTTTGGATACGCAGTATTTT,TRBJ2-3,TRBV10-1,NA,NA